What follows are 4 T cell receptor beta chains derived from one specimen sequenced in a study of cytomegalovirus exposure and HLA in healthy donors. Sequencing was performed with immunoSEQ multiplex PCR; in TCRdb, only in-frame clones are kept and a portion is missing. This sample carries about 120,000 clones, roughly 88% of them seen once, and the ten largest clones take roughly 6.3%. Sequencing used PBMCs. These receptors originate from a woman aged 18-29 years in good health and CMV-seropositive.

The V gene is TRBV7-2, the J gene TRBJ2-7; 7 nucleotides agree with TRBD1. Unmatched junction bases numbered 7, after V lost 5 bases and J lost 3 bases. Looked up from germline, CDR1 is SGHTA and CDR2 is FQGNSA. The CDR3 is made up of 14 amino acids. The CDR3 nucleotides read TGTGCCAGCAGCCACCCGGGACAGTTCTACGAGCAGTACTTC. Its protein product is CASSHPGQFYEQYF.

To note about this clone: Its ends do not fully match the called genes, so a read error is possible. The chain is built from TRBV6-4 and TRBJ2-1; 11 bases are a match to TRBD2. The CDR3 is 13 residues long. Germline V gene lookup returns CDR1 MRHNA and CDR2 SNTAGT. The CDR3 protein is CASSGTGTSGIIF. The CDR3 DNA sequence: TGTGCCAGCAGTGGTACCGGGACTAGCGGCATAATCTTC.

This chain links TRBV27 with TRBJ2-2; perhaps TRBD2 as D (5 bases). V dropped 8 bases and J dropped 0 bases, with 16 bases sitting between them. In germline, CDR1 is MNHEY, CDR2 SMNVEV (reference sequence). This CDR3 has 16 residues. The CDR3 DNA sequence: TGTGCCAGCGGAAAACTTGGACTGGCGAACACCGGGGAGCTGTTTTTT. It yields the protein CASGKLGLANTGELFF.

The V gene is TRBV9, the J gene TRBJ2-6; 9 nucleotides agree with TRBD2. CDR3 size: 20 residues. From germline, CDR1 is SGDLS and CDR2 YYNGEE. V shed 4 bases, J shed 0 bases, and the junction held 14 bases outside the gene matches. CDR3 protein: CASSTPGLAAHLSGANVLTF. CDR3 sequence (DNA): TGTGCCAGCAGCACTCCGGGACTAGCAGCCCACCTCTCTGGGGCCAACGTCCTGACTTTC. Using reference TRBV9 and TRBJ2-6 for the parts outside the CDR3, the full variable domain is DSGVTQTPKHLITATGQRVTLRCSPRSGDLSVYWYQQSLDQGLQFLIQYYNGEERAKGNILERFSAQQFPDLHSELNLSSLELGDSALYFCASSTPGLAAHLSGANVLTFGAGSRLTVL.